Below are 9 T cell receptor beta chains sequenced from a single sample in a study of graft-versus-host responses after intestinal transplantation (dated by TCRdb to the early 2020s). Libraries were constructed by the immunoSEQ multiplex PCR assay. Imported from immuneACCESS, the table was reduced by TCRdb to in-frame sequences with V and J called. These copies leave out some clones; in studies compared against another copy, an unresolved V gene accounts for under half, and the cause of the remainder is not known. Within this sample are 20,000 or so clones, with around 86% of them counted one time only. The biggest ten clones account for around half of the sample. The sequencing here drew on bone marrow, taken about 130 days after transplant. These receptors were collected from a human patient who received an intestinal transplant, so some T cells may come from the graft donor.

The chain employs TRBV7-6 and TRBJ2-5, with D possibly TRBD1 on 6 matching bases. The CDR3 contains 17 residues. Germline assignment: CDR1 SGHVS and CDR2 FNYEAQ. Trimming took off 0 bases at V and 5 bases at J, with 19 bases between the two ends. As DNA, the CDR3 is TGTGCCAGCAGCTTAGCGTATGGGACACCTTCTTGGGAGACCCAGTACTTC. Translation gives CASSLAYGTPSWETQYF. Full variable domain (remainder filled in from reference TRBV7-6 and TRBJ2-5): GAGVSQSPRYKVTKRGQDVALRCDPISGHVSLYWYRQALGQGPEFLTYFNYEAQQDKSGLPNDRFSAERPEGSISTLTIQRTEQRDSAMYRCASSLAYGTPSWETQYFGPGTRLLVL.

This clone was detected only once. Written as DNA, the CDR3 is TGTGCCAGCAGACAGGGGGCGCTTTACGAGCAGTACTTC. It specifies CASRQGALYEQYF. The gene calls are TRBV2 and TRBJ2-7; 9 nucleotides align to TRBD1. The CDR3 contains 13 residues. The junction had 4 bases not matched to a gene; V was cut back by 6 bases and J by 4 bases. From germline, CDR1 is SNHLY and CDR2 FYNNEI.

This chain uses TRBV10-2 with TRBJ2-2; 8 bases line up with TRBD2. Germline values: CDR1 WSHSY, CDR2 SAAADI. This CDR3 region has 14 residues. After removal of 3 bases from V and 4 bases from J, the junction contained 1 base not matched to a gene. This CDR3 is CASSEAGVTGELFF. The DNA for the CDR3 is TGCGCCAGCAGTGAAGCGGGAGTCACCGGGGAGCTGTTTTTT.

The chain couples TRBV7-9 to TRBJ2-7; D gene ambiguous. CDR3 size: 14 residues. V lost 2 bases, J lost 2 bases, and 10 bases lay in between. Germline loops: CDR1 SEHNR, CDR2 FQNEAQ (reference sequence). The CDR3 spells CASSLRVGTYEQYF. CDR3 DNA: TGTGCCAGCAGCTTACGGGTCGGAACCTACGAGCAGTACTTC. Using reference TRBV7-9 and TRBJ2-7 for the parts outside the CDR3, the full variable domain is DTGVSQNPRHKITKRGQNVTFRCDPISEHNRLYWYRQTLGQGPEFLTYFQNEAQLEKSRLLSDRFSAERPKGSFSTLEIQRTEQGDSAMYLCASSLRVGTYEQYFGPGTRLTVT.

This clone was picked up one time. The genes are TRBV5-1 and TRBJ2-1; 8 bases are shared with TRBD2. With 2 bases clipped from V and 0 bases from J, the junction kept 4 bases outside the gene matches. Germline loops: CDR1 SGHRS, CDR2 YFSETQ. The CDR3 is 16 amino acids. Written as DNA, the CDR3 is TGCGCCAGCAGCTTCAGCGGGGGCTCCTCCTACAATGAGCAGTTCTTC. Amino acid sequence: CASSFSGGSSYNEQFF.

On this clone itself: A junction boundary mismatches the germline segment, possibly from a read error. The CDR3 nucleotides are TGTGCCAGCAGGGACAGGAACCAAGAGGCCCAGTACTTC. Its protein is CASRDRNQEAQYF. The chain is built from TRBV28 and TRBJ2-5; 7 bases are shared with TRBD1. The CDR3 runs to 13 residues. Germline V lookup: CDR1 MDHEN, CDR2 SYDVKM.

CDR3 DNA sequence: TGTGCCATCAGGCAGGAGCCCTACGAGCAGTACTTC. Translating gives CAIRQEPYEQYF. The V gene is TRBV10-3, the J gene TRBJ2-7; D not resolved. The V gene's germline CDR1 is ENHRY and CDR2 SYGVKD. The CDR3 totals 12 residues. Trimming removed 6 bases from V and 2 bases from J, with 8 bases in between.

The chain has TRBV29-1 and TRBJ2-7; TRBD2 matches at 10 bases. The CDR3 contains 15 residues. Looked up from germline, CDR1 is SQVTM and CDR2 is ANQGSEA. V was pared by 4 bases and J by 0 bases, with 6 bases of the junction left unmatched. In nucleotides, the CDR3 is TGCAGCGTTGCGGTGACTAGCGGGTCCTCCTACGAGCAGTACTTC. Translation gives CSVAVTSGSSYEQYF.

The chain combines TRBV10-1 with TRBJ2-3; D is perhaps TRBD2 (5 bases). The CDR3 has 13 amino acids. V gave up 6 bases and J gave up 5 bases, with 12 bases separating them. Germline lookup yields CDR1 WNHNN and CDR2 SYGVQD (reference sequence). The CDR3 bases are TGCGCCAGCAGGGGGAGTCTACAAGATACGCAGTATTTT. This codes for CASRGSLQDTQYF.